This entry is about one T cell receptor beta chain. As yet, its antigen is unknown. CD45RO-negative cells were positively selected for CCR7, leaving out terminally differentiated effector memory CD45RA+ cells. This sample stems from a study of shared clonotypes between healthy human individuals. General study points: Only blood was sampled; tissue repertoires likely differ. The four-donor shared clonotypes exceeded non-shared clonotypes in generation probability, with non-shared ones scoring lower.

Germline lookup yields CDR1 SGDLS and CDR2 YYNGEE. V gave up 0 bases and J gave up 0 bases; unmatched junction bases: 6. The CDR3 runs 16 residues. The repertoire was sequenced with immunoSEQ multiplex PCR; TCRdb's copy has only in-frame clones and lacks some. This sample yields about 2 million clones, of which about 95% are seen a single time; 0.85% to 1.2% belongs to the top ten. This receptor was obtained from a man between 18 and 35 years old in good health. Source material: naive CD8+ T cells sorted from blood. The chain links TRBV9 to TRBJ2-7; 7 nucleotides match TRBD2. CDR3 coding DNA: TGTGCCAGCAGCGTAGCAGCCAGCGGGGCCTCCTACGAGCAGTACTTC. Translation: CASSVAASGASYEQYF.